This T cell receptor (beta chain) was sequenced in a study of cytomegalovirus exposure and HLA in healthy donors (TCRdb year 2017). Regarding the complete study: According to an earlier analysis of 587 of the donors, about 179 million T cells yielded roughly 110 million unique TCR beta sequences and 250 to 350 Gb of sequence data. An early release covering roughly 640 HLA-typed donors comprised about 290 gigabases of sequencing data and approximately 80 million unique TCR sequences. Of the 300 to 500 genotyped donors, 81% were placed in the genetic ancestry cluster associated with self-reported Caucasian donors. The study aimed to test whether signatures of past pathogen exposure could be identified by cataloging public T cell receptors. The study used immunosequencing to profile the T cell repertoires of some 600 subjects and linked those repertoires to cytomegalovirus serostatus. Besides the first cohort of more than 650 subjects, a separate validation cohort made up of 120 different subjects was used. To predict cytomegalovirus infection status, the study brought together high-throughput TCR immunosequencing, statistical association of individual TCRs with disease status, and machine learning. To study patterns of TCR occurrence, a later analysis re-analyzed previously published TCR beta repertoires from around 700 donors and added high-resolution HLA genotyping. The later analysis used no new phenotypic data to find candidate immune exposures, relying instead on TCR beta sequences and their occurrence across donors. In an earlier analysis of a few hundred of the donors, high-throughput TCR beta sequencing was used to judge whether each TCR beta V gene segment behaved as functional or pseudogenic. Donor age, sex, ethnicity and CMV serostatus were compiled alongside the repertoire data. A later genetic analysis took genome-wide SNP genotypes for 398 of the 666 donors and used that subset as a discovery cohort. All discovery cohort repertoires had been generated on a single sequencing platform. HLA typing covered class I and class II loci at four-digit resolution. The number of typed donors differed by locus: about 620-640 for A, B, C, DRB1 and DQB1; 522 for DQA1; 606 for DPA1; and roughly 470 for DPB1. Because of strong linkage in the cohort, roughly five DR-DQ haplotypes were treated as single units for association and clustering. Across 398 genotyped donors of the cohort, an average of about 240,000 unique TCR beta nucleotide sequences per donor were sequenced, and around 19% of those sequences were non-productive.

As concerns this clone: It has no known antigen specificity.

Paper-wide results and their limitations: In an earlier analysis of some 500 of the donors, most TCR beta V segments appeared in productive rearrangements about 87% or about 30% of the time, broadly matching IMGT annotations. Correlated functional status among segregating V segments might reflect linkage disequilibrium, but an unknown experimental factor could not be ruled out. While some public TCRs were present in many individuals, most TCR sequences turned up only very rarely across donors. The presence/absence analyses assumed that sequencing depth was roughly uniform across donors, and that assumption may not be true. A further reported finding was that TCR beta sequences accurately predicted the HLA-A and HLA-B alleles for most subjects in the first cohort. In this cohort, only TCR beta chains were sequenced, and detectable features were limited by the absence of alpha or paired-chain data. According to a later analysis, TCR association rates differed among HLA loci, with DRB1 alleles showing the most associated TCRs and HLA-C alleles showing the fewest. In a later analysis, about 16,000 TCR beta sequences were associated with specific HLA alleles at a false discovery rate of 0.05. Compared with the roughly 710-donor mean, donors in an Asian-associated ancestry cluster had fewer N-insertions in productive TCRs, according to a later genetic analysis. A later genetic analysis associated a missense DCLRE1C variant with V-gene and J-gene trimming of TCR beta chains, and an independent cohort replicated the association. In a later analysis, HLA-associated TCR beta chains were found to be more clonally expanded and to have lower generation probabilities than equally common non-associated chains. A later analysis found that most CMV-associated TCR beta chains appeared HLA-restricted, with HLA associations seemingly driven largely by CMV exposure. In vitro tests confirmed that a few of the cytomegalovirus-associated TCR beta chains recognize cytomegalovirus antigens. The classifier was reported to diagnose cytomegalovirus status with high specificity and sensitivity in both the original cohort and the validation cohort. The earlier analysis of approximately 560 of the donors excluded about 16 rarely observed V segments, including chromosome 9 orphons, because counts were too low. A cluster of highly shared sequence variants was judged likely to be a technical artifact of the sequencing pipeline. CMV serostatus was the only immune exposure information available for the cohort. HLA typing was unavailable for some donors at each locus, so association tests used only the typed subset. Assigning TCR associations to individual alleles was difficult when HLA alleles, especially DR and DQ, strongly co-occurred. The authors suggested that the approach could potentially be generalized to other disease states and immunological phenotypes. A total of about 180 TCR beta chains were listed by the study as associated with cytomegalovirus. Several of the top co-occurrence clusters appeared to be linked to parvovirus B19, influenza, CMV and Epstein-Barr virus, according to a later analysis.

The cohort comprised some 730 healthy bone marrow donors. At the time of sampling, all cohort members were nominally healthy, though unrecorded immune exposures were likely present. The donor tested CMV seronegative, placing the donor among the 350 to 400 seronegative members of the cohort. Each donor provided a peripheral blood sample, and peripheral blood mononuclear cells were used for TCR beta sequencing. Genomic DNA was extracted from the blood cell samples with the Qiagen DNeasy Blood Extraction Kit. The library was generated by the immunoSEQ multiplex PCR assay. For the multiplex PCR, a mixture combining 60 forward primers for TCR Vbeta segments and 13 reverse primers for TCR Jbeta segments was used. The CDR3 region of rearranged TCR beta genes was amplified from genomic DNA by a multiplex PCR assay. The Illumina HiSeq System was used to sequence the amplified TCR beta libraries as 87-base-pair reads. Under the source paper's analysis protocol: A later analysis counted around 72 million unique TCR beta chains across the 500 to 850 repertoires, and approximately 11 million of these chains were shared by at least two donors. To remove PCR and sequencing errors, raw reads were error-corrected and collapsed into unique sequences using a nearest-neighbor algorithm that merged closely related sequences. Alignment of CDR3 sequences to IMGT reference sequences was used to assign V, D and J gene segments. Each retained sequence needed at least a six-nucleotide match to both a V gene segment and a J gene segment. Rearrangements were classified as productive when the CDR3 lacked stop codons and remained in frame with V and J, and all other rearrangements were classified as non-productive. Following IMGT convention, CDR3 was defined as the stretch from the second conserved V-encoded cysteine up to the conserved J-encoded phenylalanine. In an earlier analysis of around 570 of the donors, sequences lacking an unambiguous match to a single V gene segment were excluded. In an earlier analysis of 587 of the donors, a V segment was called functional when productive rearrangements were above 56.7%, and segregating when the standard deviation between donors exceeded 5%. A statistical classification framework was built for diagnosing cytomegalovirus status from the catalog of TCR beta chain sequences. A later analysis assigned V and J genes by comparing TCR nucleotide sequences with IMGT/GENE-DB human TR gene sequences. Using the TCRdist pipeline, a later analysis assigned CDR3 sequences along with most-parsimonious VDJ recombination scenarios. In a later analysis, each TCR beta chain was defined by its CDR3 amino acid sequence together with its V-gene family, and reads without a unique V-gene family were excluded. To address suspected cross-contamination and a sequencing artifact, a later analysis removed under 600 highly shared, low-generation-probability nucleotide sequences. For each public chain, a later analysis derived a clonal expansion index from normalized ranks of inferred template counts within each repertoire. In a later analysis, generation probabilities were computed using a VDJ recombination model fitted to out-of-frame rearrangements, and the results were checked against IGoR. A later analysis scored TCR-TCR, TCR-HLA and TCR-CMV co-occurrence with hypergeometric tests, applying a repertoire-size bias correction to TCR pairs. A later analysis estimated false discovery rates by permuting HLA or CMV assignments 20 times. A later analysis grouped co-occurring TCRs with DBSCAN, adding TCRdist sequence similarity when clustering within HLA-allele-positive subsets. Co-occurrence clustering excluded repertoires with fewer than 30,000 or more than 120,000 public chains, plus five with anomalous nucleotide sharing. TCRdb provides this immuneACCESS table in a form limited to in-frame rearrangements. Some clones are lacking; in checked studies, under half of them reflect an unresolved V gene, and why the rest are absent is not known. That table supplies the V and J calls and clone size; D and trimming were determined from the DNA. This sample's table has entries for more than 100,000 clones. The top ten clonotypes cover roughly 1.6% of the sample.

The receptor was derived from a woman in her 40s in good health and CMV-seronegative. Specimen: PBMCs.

The DNA sequence follows: TGTGCCAGCTCACCTATCTCGGGGGGCCAGGGAGAGACCCAGTACTTC. It is translated as CASSPISGGQGETQYF. The V and J genes are TRBV18 and TRBJ2-5; the D gene is possibly TRBD2, with 7 bases matching. The trim is 3 bases for V and 4 bases for J, with a gap of 18 bases between the germline ends. From its cysteine to its phenylalanine, the CDR3 spans 16 amino acids. The read is trimmed to its CDR3 DNA, 48 bases read in frame from base 1. Looking up the germline V gene yields CDR1 KGHSH and CDR2 LQKENI.